A single sample is the source of the 19 T cell receptor beta chains below, sequenced in a study of cytomegalovirus exposure and HLA in healthy donors. The PCR had 60 Vbeta and 13 Jbeta primers. Data came from immunoSEQ multiplex PCR; TCRdb stores just in-frame clones and leaves some out. The sample lists some 140,000 clones; around 79% were seen once. The sequencing input was PBMCs. The receptors were gathered from a woman between 50 and 59 years old in good health and CMV-seropositive.

This clone has only one observation. V and J are TRBV27 and TRBJ1-5; 9 bases align to TRBD1. The CDR3 is 14 residues long. Germline V lookup: CDR1 MNHEY, CDR2 SMNVEV (reference sequence). Losses at the gene ends were 3 bases for V and 7 bases for J; bases not matched to a gene: 4. In nucleotides, the CDR3 is TGTGCCAGCAGTTTCGGACAGGGGAGGCAGCCCCAGCATTTT. It encodes CASSFGQGRQPQHF.

The V call is TRBV5-1, the J call TRBJ1-1; D ambiguous. V was trimmed by 1 base and J by 2 bases, leaving 9 bases between them. The CDR3 length is 14 residues. Germline values: CDR1 SGHRS, CDR2 YFSETQ. In DNA form, the CDR3 reads TGCGCCAGCAGCTTGAACAGAGCCAACACTGAAGCTTTCTTT. Protein sequence: CASSLNRANTEAFF.

V and J are TRBV19 and TRBJ2-3; TRBD1 might be the D (6 bases). Per the germline V gene, CDR1 is LNHDA and CDR2 is SQIVND (reference sequence). V was pared by 10 bases and J by 2 bases, with 10 bases between. This CDR3 comprises 12 residues. Here the CDR3 reads CATRGDTDTQYF. The CDR3 nucleotides read TGTGCCACCAGGGGAGACACAGATACGCAGTATTTT. The full variable domain, rest sourced from reference TRBV19 and TRBJ2-3, is DGGITQSPKYLFRKEGQNVTLSCEQNLNHDAMYWYRQDPGQGLRLIYYSQIVNDFQKGDIAEGYSVSREKKESFPLTVTSAQKNPTAFYLCATRGDTDTQYFGPGTRLTVL.

CDR3 DNA: TGTGCCAGTAGTATTGTCTTCTCTGGAAACACCATATATTTT. This gives the protein CASSIVFSGNTIYF. The chain is built from TRBV19 and TRBJ1-3; D is unclear. The CDR3 is made up of 14 amino acids. V shed 3 bases and J shed 0 bases, with 6 bases lying between them. Looked up from germline, CDR1 is LNHDA and CDR2 is SQIVND (reference sequence).

This chain connects TRBV6-5 to TRBJ2-7, with 7 bases that match TRBD1. This CDR3 is built from 16 residues. J was trimmed by 3 bases and V by 0 bases; bases with no gene match: 8. CDR1 is MNHEY, CDR2 SVGAGI, per germline. The CDR3 here is CASSYSGSGGVYEQYF. The CDR3 DNA sequence: TGTGCCAGCAGTTACTCGGGTTCAGGGGGTGTCTACGAGCAGTACTTC.

The chain carries TRBV5-1 and TRBJ2-1; 11 bases are shared with TRBD2. Germline V gives CDR1 SGHRS, CDR2 YFSETQ. The CDR3 is 15 residues long. Losses at the gene ends were 4 bases for V and 5 bases for J; bases not matched to a gene: 5. The CDR3 spells CASSPGTSGDNEQFF. The CDR3 DNA reads as TGCGCCAGCAGCCCTGGGACTAGCGGAGACAATGAGCAGTTCTTC.

This chain joins TRBV14 and TRBJ1-5; no definite D call. Per germline, CDR1 SGHDN and CDR2 FVKESK. The V and J ends lost 0 bases and 15 bases respectively, with 15 bases between them. The CDR3 totals 13 residues. The CDR3 sequence is CASSQEFRGRRHF. The CDR3 bases are TGTGCCAGCAGCCAAGAGTTTCGGGGAAGGAGGCATTTT.

The rearrangement uses TRBV28 and TRBJ2-1; 10 positions agree with TRBD2. The CDR3 has 15 residues. In germline, CDR1 is MDHEN, CDR2 SYDVKM. V was clipped by 5 bases and J by 7 bases; unmatched bases: 8. The CDR3 sequence: CASSPGLAGANEQFF. The CDR3 DNA reads TGTGCCAGCAGTCCGGGGCTAGCGGGGGCAAATGAGCAGTTCTTC.

In the case of this clone: One end of the junction is discordant with germline, which a read error may explain. The rearrangement links TRBV6-5 to TRBJ2-7, with a tentative D call TRBD1 (6 bases). The CDR3 totals 13 residues. Germline V gene lookup returns CDR1 MNHEY and CDR2 SVGAGI. The CDR3 here is CASSYRTASEQYF. CDR3 DNA: TGTGCCAGTAGTTACAGGACAGCCTCTGAGCAGTACTTC.

There are a few counts of this clone. The CDR3 nucleotides are TGTGCCAGCAGCTTAGATACGGGTGGTTCACCCCTCCACTTT. Its protein product is CASSLDTGGSPLHF. This rearrangement joins TRBV7-8 to TRBJ1-6; D uncertain. There are 14 residues in the CDR3. Deletions cut 1 base from V and 9 bases from J, with 10 bases between. CDR1 and CDR2 from the germline V gene are SGHVS and FQNEAQ.

V usage is TRBV5-1 and J usage is TRBJ1-2; D uncertain. V gave up 2 bases and J gave up 4 bases, with 12 bases separating them. The CDR3 consists of 14 residues. Germline V lookup: CDR1 SGHRS, CDR2 YFSETQ. CDR3 bases: TGCGCCAGCAGCTTCTCGGACGGGATCTATGGCTACACCTTC. Translation gives CASSFSDGIYGYTF.

The chain joins TRBV4-2 to TRBJ1-3, with 10 bases aligning to TRBD1. This CDR3 is built from 18 residues. Germline CDR1 LGHNA, CDR2 YNFKEQ. V dropped 0 bases and J dropped 4; count of bases not matched to a gene: 9. The CDR3 DNA sequence: TGTGCCAGCAGCCAAGATTTCGGAGACAGGGGGCAAGGAAACACCATATATTTT. Amino acid sequence: CASSQDFGDRGQGNTIYF.

The chain has TRBV9 and TRBJ1-5; D perhaps matches TRBD1 (5 bases). Germline lookup yields CDR1 SGDLS and CDR2 YYNGEE. The CDR3 runs to 15 residues. The V and J ends lost 4 bases and 2 bases respectively, with 13 bases between them. CDR3 in DNA: TGTGCCAGCAGCTCCAACGGGGGAGGCAATCAGCCCCAGCATTTT. Encoded protein: CASSSNGGGNQPQHF.

This clone was seen only a few times. CDR3 DNA: TGTGCCAGCAGTCCCTCCGGGACAGTAAACTACGAGCAGTACTTC. Translation gives CASSPSGTVNYEQYF. The chain has TRBV27 and TRBJ2-7; TRBD1 matches at 7 bases. CDR3 size: 15 residues. Germline trimming cut 5 bases from V and 3 bases from J; bases unmatched to any gene: 10. CDR1 is MNHEY and CDR2 is SMNVEV in the germline V gene (reference sequence).

This clone was observed once. The chain joins TRBV2 to TRBJ2-6; D call uncertain. Germline CDR1 reads SNHLY; CDR2 reads FYNNEI. The CDR3 extends over 15 amino acids. V was shortened by 4 bases and J by 2 bases, with 9 bases between the two germline ends. The DNA of the CDR3 is TGTGCCAGCAGTGTATCGGGTGCTGGGGCCAACGTCCTGACTTTC. It encodes CASSVSGAGANVLTF.

The table lists this clone with a few counts. The chain carries TRBV28 and TRBJ2-7; 9 bases are shared with TRBD1. Losses at the gene ends were 8 bases for V and 4 bases for J; bases not matched to a gene: 9. The CDR3 has 14 residues. From germline, CDR1 is MDHEN and CDR2 SYDVKM. This CDR3 reads CASGQGPALYEQYF. CDR3 in DNA: TGTGCCAGCGGACAGGGGCCAGCACTTTACGAGCAGTACTTC.

This chain's CDR3 is CASSLGTGSYNEQFF. Written as DNA, the CDR3 is TGTGCCAGCAGCTTAGGAACAGGGTCCTACAATGAGCAGTTCTTC. The chain recombines TRBV7-9 with TRBJ2-1; a weak D match, TRBD1 (6 bases). Between the trimmed V and J ends, which lost 1 base and 1 base, there was a span of 8 bases. The length of the CDR3 is 15 residues. Germline CDR1 is SEHNR and CDR2 is FQNEAQ (reference sequence).

The chain is built from TRBV30 and TRBJ2-2; D gene ambiguous. CDR1 GTSNPN and CDR2 SVGIG come from the germline V gene (reference sequence). The CDR3 loop spans 17 amino acids. V was shortened by 0 bases and J by 3 bases, with 17 bases between the two germline ends. The CDR3 DNA sequence: TGTGCCTGGAGTGTATTCGACTCCTATGTGTACACCGGGGAGCTGTTTTTT. Translating it yields CAWSVFDSYVYTGELFF.

In this sample, this clone turned up a few times. The chain joins TRBV19 to TRBJ2-7, with 11 nucleotides matching TRBD2. V shed 9 bases and J 3 bases; nucleotides not matched to a gene: 4. CDR3 length: 13 amino acids. Germline CDR1 reads LNHDA; CDR2 reads SQIVND (reference sequence). The CDR3 sequence: CASATSGVYEQYF. The CDR3 DNA sequence: TGTGCCAGCGCGACTAGCGGGGTCTACGAGCAGTACTTC. Drawing the rest from reference TRBV19 and TRBJ2-7, the complete variable domain is DGGITQSPKYLFRKEGQNVTLSCEQNLNHDAMYWYRQDPGQGLRLIYYSQIVNDFQKGDIAEGYSVSREKKESFPLTVTSAQKNPTAFYLCASATSGVYEQYFGPGTRLTVT.